One and the same sample provided the 8 T cell receptor beta chains below, sequenced in a study of blood T cell dynamics during melanoma immunotherapy. This table comes from immunoSEQ multiplex PCR, and its TCRdb copy is limited to in-frame clones, with some not included. Of a few thousand clones in the sample, about nine tenths were seen once. Time point here: week 3, after first cycle of checkpoint inhibitor. The starting material was blood, obtained from a patient treated with checkpoint blockade. Receptor source: a human donor with melanoma.

CDR3 region: CASSGQGGPGNTIYF. The CDR3 DNA follows: TGCGCCAGCAGCGGTCAAGGAGGGCCTGGAAACACCATATATTTT. The chain is built from TRBV5-1 and TRBJ1-3; D is unclear. The V and J ends lost 4 bases and 2 bases respectively, with 13 bases between them. This CDR3 region has 15 residues. Per the germline V gene, CDR1 is SGHRS and CDR2 is YFSETQ.

The chain is built from TRBV19 and TRBJ2-1; 13 bases align to TRBD2. CDR3 length: 15 residues. The junction had 0 bases not matched to a gene; V was cut back by 6 bases and J by 1 base. In germline, CDR1 is LNHDA, CDR2 SQIVND (reference sequence). This chain's CDR3 is CASRTSGRSYNEQFF. In DNA, the CDR3 is TGTGCCAGTAGGACTAGCGGGAGGTCCTACAATGAGCAGTTCTTC.

This clone was picked up one time. The chain carries TRBV10-3 and TRBJ1-6; D may be TRBD1 (5 bases). V shed 10 bases and J shed 7 bases, with 17 bases lying between them. This CDR3 is built from 14 residues. CDR1 and CDR2 from the germline V gene are ENHRY and SYGVKD. The DNA for the CDR3 is TGTGCCACCAGAAACAGCGACAGAAATTCACCCCTCCACTTT. Amino acid sequence: CATRNSDRNSPLHF.

The chain carries TRBV5-4 and TRBJ1-2; possible D gene TRBD1, 5 bases. CDR1 and CDR2 from the germline V gene are SGHNT and YYREEE (reference sequence). V lost 4 bases and J 2 bases, leaving 21 bases between the germline ends. This CDR3 has 17 amino acids. CDR3 DNA sequence: TGTGCCAGCAGCCCCCGTGGCAGGGCGAACTTCAACTATGGCTACACCTTC. This sequence encodes CASSPRGRANFNYGYTF.

The chain carries TRBV11-2 and TRBJ2-1; TRBD2 agrees at 9 bases. Per germline, CDR1 SGHAT and CDR2 FQNNGV. The V segment lost 4 bases and the J segment 4 bases; nucleotides outside the gene matches: 5. This CDR3 has 15 amino acids. The CDR3 sequence is CASSSTSGLYNEQFF. Here the CDR3 DNA reads TGTGCCAGCAGCTCGACTAGCGGCCTTTACAATGAGCAGTTCTTC.

The J gene is TRBJ1-1, the V gene TRBV5-6; D remains unclear. V lost 1 base to trimming and J lost 5 bases, with 6 bases between them. Germline lookup yields CDR1 SGHDT and CDR2 YYEEEE. This CDR3 comprises 12 residues. The CDR3 region has the DNA TGTGCCAGCAGCTTGAGGTGGACTGAAGCTTTCTTT. Protein product: CASSLRWTEAFF.

This sequence joins TRBV30 and TRBJ1-6; D is ambiguous. Trimming took 4 bases from V and 10 from J, leaving 14 bases between them. Germline CDR1 is GTSNPN and CDR2 is SVGIG (reference sequence). CDR3 length equals 13 residues. The CDR3 nucleotides are TGTGCCTGGACAGGCTCGCGGGGATCACCCCTCCACTTT. Translation gives CAWTGSRGSPLHF.

This chain joins TRBV7-2 and TRBJ2-2; 7 bases fit TRBD2. This CDR3 has 15 residues. The germline V gene encodes CDR1 SGHTA and CDR2 FQGNSA. The V and J ends lost 3 bases and 6 bases, in that order; junction bases with no gene match: 7. CDR3 loop: CASSLGGRWAGELFF. In nucleotides, the CDR3 is TGTGCCAGCAGCTTGGGCGGGAGATGGGCCGGGGAGCTGTTTTTT.